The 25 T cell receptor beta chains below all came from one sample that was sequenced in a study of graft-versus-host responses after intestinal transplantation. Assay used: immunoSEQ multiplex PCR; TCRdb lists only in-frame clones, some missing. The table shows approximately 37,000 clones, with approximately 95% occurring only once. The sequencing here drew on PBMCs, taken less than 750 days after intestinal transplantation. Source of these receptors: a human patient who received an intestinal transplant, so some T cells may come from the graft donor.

This CDR3 reads CASGRGPAEYEQYF. CDR3 bases: TGCGCCAGCGGAAGGGGGCCGGCGGAATACGAGCAGTACTTC. The chain couples TRBV5-1 to TRBJ2-7; 7 nucleotides agree with TRBD1. The CDR3 runs to 14 residues. The germline V gene encodes CDR1 SGHRS and CDR2 YFSETQ. Losses at the gene ends were 7 bases for V and 4 bases for J; bases not matched to a gene: 11.

The CDR3 DNA reads TGTGCCAGCAGTTTACGCCTCCCCTACGAGCAGTACTTC. It is translated as CASSLRLPYEQYF. This chain connects TRBV27 to TRBJ2-7; D remains unclear. The germline V gene encodes CDR1 MNHEY and CDR2 SMNVEV (reference sequence). With 2 bases removed from V and 2 bases from J, the gap between germline ends came to 7 bases. The CDR3 consists of 13 residues.

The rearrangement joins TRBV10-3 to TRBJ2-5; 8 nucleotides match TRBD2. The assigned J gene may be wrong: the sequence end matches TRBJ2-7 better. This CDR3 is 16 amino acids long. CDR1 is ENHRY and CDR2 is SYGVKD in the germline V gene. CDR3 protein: CAISEGSGRTYYEQYF. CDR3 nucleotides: TGTGCCATCAGTGAAGGGAGCGGGAGAACATACTACGAGCAGTACTTC.

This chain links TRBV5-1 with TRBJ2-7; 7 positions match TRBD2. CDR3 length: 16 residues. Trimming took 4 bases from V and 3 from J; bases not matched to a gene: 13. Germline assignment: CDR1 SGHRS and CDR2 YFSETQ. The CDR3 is CASSLGRAGVNYEQYF. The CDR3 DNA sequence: TGCGCCAGCAGCCTGGGACGGGCGGGAGTAAACTACGAGCAGTACTTC.

CDR3 bases: TGTGCCATCGGACGGACAGGGGAAAACACCGGGGAGCTGTTTTTT. This encodes CAIGRTGENTGELFF. The gene calls are TRBV10-3 and TRBJ2-2, with TRBD1 matching 9 bases. The V and J ends lost 8 bases and 2 bases, in that order; junction bases with no gene match: 6. Germline V gene lookup returns CDR1 ENHRY and CDR2 SYGVKD. There are 15 residues in the CDR3.

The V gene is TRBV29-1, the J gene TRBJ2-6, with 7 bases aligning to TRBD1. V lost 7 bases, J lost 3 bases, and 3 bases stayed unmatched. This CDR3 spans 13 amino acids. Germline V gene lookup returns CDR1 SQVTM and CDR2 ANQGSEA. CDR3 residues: CSAAGGGANVLTF. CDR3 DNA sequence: TGCAGCGCTGCAGGGGGTGGGGCCAACGTCCTGACTTTC. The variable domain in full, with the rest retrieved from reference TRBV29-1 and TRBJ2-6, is SAVISQKPSRDICQRGTSLTIQCQVDSQVTMMFWYRQQPGQSLTLIATANQGSEATYESGFVIDKFPISRPNLTFSTLTVSNMSPEDSSIYLCSAAGGGANVLTFGAGSRLTVL.

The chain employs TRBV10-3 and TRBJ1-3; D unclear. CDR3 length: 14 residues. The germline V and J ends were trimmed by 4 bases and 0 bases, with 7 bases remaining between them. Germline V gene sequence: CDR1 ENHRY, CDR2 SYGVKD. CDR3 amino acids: CAISGSDSGNTIYF. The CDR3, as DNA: TGTGCCATCAGTGGGTCGGACTCTGGAAACACCATATATTTT.

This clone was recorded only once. The DNA of the CDR3 is TGTGCCAGCAGTGAACCTGGACTAGCGGGAGGACAAAATGAGCAGTTCTTC. Translating gives CASSEPGLAGGQNEQFF. The chain links TRBV6-1 to TRBJ2-1; TRBD2 matches 14 bases. Germline V gene sequence: CDR1 MNHNS, CDR2 SASEGT. There are 17 residues in the CDR3. With 2 bases clipped from V and 7 bases from J, the junction kept 7 bases outside the gene matches.

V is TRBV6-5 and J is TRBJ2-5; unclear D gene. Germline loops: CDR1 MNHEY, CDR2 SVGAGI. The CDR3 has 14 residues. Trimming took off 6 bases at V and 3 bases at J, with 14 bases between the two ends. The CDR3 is CASSLFSAEETQYF. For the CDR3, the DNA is TGTGCCAGCAGCTTGTTTTCGGCAGAAGAGACCCAGTACTTC.

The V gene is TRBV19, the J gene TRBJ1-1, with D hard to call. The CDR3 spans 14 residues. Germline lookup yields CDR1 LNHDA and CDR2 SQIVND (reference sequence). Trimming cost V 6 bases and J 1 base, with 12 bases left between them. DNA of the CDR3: TGTGCCAGTAGCCTGGGTTTGAGGAACACTGAAGCTTTCTTT. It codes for CASSLGLRNTEAFF.

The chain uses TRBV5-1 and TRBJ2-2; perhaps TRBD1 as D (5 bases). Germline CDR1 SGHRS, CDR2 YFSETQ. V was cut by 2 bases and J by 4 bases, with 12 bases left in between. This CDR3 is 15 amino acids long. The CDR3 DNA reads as TGCGCCAGCAGCTTCAAAGACACAGGCACCGGGGAGCTGTTTTTT. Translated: CASSFKDTGTGELFF. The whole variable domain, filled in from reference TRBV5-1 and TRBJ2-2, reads KAGVTQTPRYLIKTRGQQVTLSCSPISGHRSVSWYQQTPGQGLQFLFEYFSETQRNKGNFPGRFSGRQFSNSRSEMNVSTLELGDSALYLCASSFKDTGTGELFFGEGSRLTVL.

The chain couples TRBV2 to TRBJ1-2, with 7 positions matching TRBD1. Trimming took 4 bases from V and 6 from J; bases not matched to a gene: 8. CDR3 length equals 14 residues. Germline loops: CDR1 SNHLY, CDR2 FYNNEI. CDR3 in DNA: TGTGCCAGCAGTGGCCGCGACAGGGTACATGGCTACACCTTC. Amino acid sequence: CASSGRDRVHGYTF.

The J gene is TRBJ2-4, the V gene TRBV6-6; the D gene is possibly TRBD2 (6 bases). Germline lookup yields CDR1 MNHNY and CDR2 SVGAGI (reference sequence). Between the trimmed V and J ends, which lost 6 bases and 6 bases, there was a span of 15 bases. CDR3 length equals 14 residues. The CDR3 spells CASRTPGDRNIQYF. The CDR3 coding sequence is TGTGCCAGCAGGACTCCGGGAGATAGAAACATTCAGTACTTC.

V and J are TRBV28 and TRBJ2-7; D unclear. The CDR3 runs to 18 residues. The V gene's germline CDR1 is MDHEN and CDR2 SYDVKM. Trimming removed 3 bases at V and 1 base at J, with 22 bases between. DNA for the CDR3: TGTGCCAGCAGTTTCGACCAGGATCACGTGGGTGGGTCCTACGAGCAGTACTTC. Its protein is CASSFDQDHVGGSYEQYF. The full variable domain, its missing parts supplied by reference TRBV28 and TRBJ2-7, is DVKVTQSSRYLVKRTGEKVFLECVQDMDHENMFWYRQDPGLGLRLIYFSYDVKMKEKGDIPEGYSVSREKKERFSLILESASTNQTSMYLCASSFDQDHVGGSYEQYFGPGTRLTVT.

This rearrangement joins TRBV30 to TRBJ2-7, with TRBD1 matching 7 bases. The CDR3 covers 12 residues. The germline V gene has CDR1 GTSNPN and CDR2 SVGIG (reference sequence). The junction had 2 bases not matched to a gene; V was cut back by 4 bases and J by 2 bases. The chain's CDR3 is CAWTGGAYEQYF. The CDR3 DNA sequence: TGTGCCTGGACAGGGGGAGCCTACGAGCAGTACTTC.

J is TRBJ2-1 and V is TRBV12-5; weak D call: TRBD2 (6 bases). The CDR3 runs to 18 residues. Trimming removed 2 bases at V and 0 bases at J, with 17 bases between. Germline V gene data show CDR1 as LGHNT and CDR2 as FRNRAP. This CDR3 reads CASGLRGRIAASYNEQFF. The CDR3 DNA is TGTGCTAGTGGTTTGCGGGGACGGATAGCGGCCTCCTACAATGAGCAGTTCTTC.

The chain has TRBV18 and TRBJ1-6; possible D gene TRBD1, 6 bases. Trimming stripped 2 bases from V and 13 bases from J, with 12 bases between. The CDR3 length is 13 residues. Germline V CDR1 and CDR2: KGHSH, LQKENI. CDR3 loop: CASSPNRQVPLHF. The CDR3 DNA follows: TGTGCCAGCTCACCAAATAGACAGGTGCCCCTCCACTTT.

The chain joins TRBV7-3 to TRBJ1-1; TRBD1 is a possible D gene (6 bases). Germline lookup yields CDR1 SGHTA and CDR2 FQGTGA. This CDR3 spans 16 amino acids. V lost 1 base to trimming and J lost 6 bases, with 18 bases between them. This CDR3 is CASSLNDVGDMSEAFF. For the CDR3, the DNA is TGTGCCAGCAGCTTAAACGACGTTGGGGACATGTCTGAAGCTTTCTTT.

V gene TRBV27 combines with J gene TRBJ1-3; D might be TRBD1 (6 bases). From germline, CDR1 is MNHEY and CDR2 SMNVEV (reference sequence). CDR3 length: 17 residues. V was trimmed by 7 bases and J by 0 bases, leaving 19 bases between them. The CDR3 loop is CASKGRDTNPSGNTIYF. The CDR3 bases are TGTGCCAGCAAAGGCCGGGACACAAATCCCTCTGGAAACACCATATATTTT.

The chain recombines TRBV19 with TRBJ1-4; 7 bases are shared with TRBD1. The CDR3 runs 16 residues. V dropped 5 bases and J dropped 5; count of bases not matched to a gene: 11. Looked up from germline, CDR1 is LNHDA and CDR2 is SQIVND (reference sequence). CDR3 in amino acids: CASSPFRTGGNEKLFF. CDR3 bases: TGTGCCAGTAGTCCGTTTCGGACAGGAGGGAATGAAAAACTGTTTTTT.

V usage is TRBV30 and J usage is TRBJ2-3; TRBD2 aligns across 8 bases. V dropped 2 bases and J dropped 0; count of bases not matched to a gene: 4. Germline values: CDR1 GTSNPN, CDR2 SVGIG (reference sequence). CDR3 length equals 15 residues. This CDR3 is CAWSPGGGSTDTQYF. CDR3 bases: TGTGCCTGGAGTCCCGGGGGGGGGAGCACAGATACGCAGTATTTT.

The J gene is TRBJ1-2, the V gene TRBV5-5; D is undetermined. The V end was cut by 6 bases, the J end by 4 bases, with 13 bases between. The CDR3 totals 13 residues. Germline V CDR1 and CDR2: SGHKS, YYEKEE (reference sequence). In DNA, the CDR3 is TGTGCCAGCAAGCCATGGGCGGGCTATGGCTACACCTTC. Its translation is CASKPWAGYGYTF.

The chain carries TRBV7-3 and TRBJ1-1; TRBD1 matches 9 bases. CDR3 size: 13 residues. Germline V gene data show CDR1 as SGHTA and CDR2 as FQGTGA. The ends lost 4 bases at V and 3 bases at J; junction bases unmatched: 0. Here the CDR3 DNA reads TGTGCCAGCAGCTGGGACAGGGACACTGAAGCTTTCTTT. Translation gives CASSWDRDTEAFF.

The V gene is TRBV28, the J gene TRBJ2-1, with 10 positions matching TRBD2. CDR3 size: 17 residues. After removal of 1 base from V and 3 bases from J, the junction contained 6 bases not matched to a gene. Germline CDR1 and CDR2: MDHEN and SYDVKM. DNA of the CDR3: TGTGCCAGCAGTTTATCCAGGACTAGCGGTTTCTACAATGAGCAGTTCTTC. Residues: CASSLSRTSGFYNEQFF.

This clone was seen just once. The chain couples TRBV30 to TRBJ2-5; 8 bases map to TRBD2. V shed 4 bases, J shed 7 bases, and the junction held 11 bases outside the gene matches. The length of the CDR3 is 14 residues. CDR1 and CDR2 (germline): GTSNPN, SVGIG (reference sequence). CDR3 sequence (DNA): TGTGCCTGGAAGCCGGGACTAGGCATTCGGACCCAGTACTTC. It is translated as CAWKPGLGIRTQYF.